This TCR beta chain was sequenced during a study of graft-versus-host responses after intestinal transplantation. Looking at the study overall: Recipients got multivisceral, liver-intestinal, or isolated intestinal transplants. Each patient got anti-thymocyte globulin induction, then tacrolimus and steroids for two to four years. Notes on the study in general: Among circulating GvH clones, peak levels were associated with early post-transplant declines in HvG clones. Elevated graft-versus-host to host-versus-graft clonal ratios in allografts were recorded for patients with graft-donor T cell macrochimerism.

The CDR3 has 13 amino acids. The V gene lost 7 bases and the J gene lost 7 bases, with 13 bases spanning the gap. The V gene's germline CDR1 is SNHLY and CDR2 FYNNEI. As to this clone: Its cognate antigen is unknown.

Some clones are missing from TCRdb's copy, which holds only in-frame ones; the method was immunoSEQ multiplex PCR. The data show approximately 14,000 clones, around 95% seen once. The sequenced sample was PBMCs, obtained 9 days after transplant. The receptor's source is a human patient who received an intestinal transplant, so some T cells may come from the graft donor. The chain joins TRBV2 to TRBJ2-2; D perhaps matches TRBD1 (6 bases). CDR3 in DNA: TGTGCCAGCACCGAGGGGGTCCACGGGGAGCTGTTTTTT. It yields the protein CASTEGVHGELFF.